The clone carrying this T cell receptor beta chain was seen only once. Antigen: not known. The data were produced by immunoSEQ multiplex PCR, yet TCRdb's version contains in-frame clones alone and is incomplete. Seen here are about 120,000 clones, 84% observed once, and the top ten hold 3.3%. This sample stems from a study of identifying expanded T cells in peripheral blood. V trimming: 2 bases; J trimming: 8 bases; junction bases outside the gene matches: 16. CDR1 is GTSNPN and CDR2 is SVGIG in the germline V gene (reference sequence). This CDR3 has 16 residues. Study outcomes and limitations: Over about two and four weeks, about 15 and 19 clones changed, versus approximately 1.1 between replicates.

The sequencing sample was made of blood. The sequence was collected from a person aged 18 to 70 in good health. The V gene is TRBV30, the J gene TRBJ1-2; 8 nucleotides align to TRBD1. CDR3 coding DNA: TGTGCCTGGAGTCCAGAAGTAGGGACAGGTCTTTTAGGCTACACCTTC. This sequence encodes CAWSPEVGTGLLGYTF.